The T cell receptor (beta chain) described here comes from a study of T cell responses to AZD1222 COVID-19 vaccine. As for the study in general: Samples with a second dose at about 4 or about 12 weeks were pooled together.

Study-wide findings and caveats: Donors were chiefly white British, with a greater number of females, and clonal diversity was perhaps underestimated. Spike-wide coverage was observed for vaccine-associated CD4 TCRs, with dominant responses at 160-218 and 743-854.

Produced via immunoSEQ multiplex PCR; TCRdb's table is partial and in-frame only. The table includes about 140,000 clones, 75% to 95% detected once. Concerning this clone itself: Its antigen is undetermined.

The TCR was taken from an adult in good health. The source was peripheral blood, collected on day 0 of AZD1222 vaccination.

The CDR3, as DNA: TGTGCCAGCAGCTCAGGACAGGGGCAGCAGTACTTC. This sequence encodes CASSSGQGQQYF. This chain links TRBV2 with TRBJ2-7; TRBD1 aligns across 9 bases. The V and J ends lost 6 bases and 8 bases, in that order; junction bases with no gene match: 5. CDR3 length: 12 residues. CDR1 SNHLY and CDR2 FYNNEI come from the germline V gene.